Listed here are 30 T cell receptor beta chains from one sample, sequenced in a study of blood T cell repertoires in COVID-19. Here immunoSEQ multiplex PCR was the method, and the copy in TCRdb shows in-frame clones only, minus some. The repertoire holds roughly 180,000 clones, roughly 85% seen once, with about a sixth in the top ten. Sequencing used PBMCs or T cells enriched from blood (not recorded which). These receptors were obtained from a man aged 55-75 years who had recovered from COVID-19.

The J gene is TRBJ2-5, the V gene TRBV28; 7 bases line up with TRBD2. V lost 7 bases to trimming and J lost 1 base; unmatched junction nucleotides: 9. This CDR3 is built from 15 residues. The germline gives CDR1 MDHEN, CDR2 SYDVKM. CDR3 region: CASTPSGKRQETQYF. In nucleotides, the CDR3 is TGTGCCAGCACCCCCAGCGGGAAACGCCAAGAGACCCAGTACTTC.

The chain recombines TRBV18 with TRBJ2-2, with TRBD1 as a possible D gene (5 bases). Germline V gene sequence: CDR1 KGHSH, CDR2 LQKENI. The germline V and J ends were trimmed by 6 bases and 4 bases, with 15 bases remaining between them. This CDR3 region has 15 residues. The CDR3 DNA follows: TGTGCCAGCTCCGATAGAGACAGACGCACCGGGGAGCTGTTTTTT. Protein product: CASSDRDRRTGELFF.

The chain couples TRBV9 to TRBJ2-2, with a possible D match to TRBD2 (7 bases). Germline values: CDR1 SGDLS, CDR2 YYNGEE. Trimming shortened V by 4 bases and J by 5 bases, and 15 bases separated the two germline ends. The CDR3 is 15 amino acids. The CDR3 here is CASSPQRGGTGELFF. The CDR3 DNA reads as TGTGCCAGCAGCCCACAGAGGGGGGGAACCGGGGAGCTGTTTTTT. The entire variable domain, with the rest obtained from reference TRBV9 and TRBJ2-2, is as follows: DSGVTQTPKHLITATGQRVTLRCSPRSGDLSVYWYQQSLDQGLQFLIQYYNGEERAKGNILERFSAQQFPDLHSELNLSSLELGDSALYFCASSPQRGGTGELFFGEGSRLTVL.

This sequence joins TRBV28 and TRBJ2-1; TRBD2 matches at 10 bases. From germline, CDR1 is MDHEN and CDR2 SYDVKM. J gave up 5 bases and V 3 bases, and 4 bases lay outside the gene matches. The CDR3 loop spans 15 amino acids. The CDR3 protein is CASSFGLAVNNEQFF. CDR3 DNA: TGTGCCAGCAGTTTCGGACTAGCGGTTAACAATGAGCAGTTCTTC.

The chain uses TRBV27 and TRBJ1-6; a weak D match, TRBD1 (6 bases). CDR3 length: 16 amino acids. CDR1 and CDR2 from the germline V gene are MNHEY and SMNVEV (reference sequence). Trimming pared 6 bases from V and 0 bases from J, leaving 12 bases between. The CDR3 DNA reads TGTGCCAGCAGCCTAACAGGGAACTCCTATAATTCACCCCTCCACTTT. It encodes CASSLTGNSYNSPLHF.

The chain carries TRBV19 and TRBJ2-3; D perhaps matches TRBD1 (6 bases). Looked up from germline, CDR1 is LNHDA and CDR2 is SQIVND (reference sequence). V was clipped by 6 bases and J by 6 bases, with 19 bases between them. CDR3 length: 15 residues. Here the CDR3 DNA reads TGTGCCAGTAGCGACAGGTTTCCTTATCGGGATACGCAGTATTTT. Translation gives CASSDRFPYRDTQYF.

The chain combines TRBV7-3 with TRBJ2-3; D perhaps matches TRBD1 (5 bases). Trimming pared 5 bases from V and 3 bases from J, leaving 15 bases between. The CDR3 covers 15 residues. Per germline, CDR1 SGHTA and CDR2 FQGTGA. The CDR3 DNA follows: TGTGCCAGCAGCGACAGAAGGAGAGTAACAGATACGCAGTATTTT. Translated: CASSDRRRVTDTQYF.

This clone showed up just a few times. V usage is TRBV28 and J usage is TRBJ1-6; TRBD1 is a possible D gene (5 bases). Germline V gives CDR1 MDHEN, CDR2 SYDVKM. V shed 6 bases and J shed 7 bases, with 13 bases lying between them. This CDR3 contains 14 residues. CDR3 sequence: CASSPSPGNSPLHF. CDR3 bases: TGTGCCAGCAGCCCCTCACCAGGGAATTCACCCCTCCACTTT.

This chain links TRBV11-2 with TRBJ2-2; the match to TRBD1 covers 7 bases. V lost 3 bases and J lost 2; bases outside the gene matches: 3. Germline V gives CDR1 SGHAT, CDR2 FQNNGV. The CDR3 is 15 residues long. DNA for the CDR3: TGTGCCAGCAGCTTCACAGGGGCTAACACCGGGGAGCTGTTTTTT. As protein: CASSFTGANTGELFF.

The chain uses TRBV24-1 and TRBJ2-5; D gene ambiguous. The germline gives CDR1 KGHDR, CDR2 SFDVKD. Trimming cost V 5 bases and J 0 bases, with 3 bases left between them. The CDR3 loop spans 12 amino acids. The CDR3 loop reads CATSGNQETQYF. The DNA for the CDR3 is TGTGCCACCAGTGGTAACCAAGAGACCCAGTACTTC.

This clone was observed a few times. In DNA form, the CDR3 reads TGTGCCAGCAGCGTAGGTCGGGTGAACACTGAAGCTTTCTTT. The encoded protein is CASSVGRVNTEAFF. This chain uses TRBV9 with TRBJ1-1, with D hard to call. CDR3 length equals 14 residues. The germline V and J ends were trimmed by 0 bases and 0 bases, with 6 bases remaining between them. The germline gives CDR1 SGDLS, CDR2 YYNGEE.

This clone was observed a single time. The gene calls are TRBV30 and TRBJ1-1; tentatively, D is TRBD1 (6 bases). This CDR3 has 17 amino acids. V gave up 1 base and J gave up 0 bases, with 18 bases separating them. Germline V lookup: CDR1 GTSNPN, CDR2 SVGIG (reference sequence). CDR3 bases: TGTGCCTGGAGTGACGCCAGGGGCCGAGGGATGAACACTGAAGCTTTCTTT. Amino acids: CAWSDARGRGMNTEAFF.

In DNA form, the CDR3 reads TGTGCCAGCACCTGGGGCCCGGCGGCTAATGAAAAACTGTTTTTT. This gives the protein CASTWGPAANEKLFF. The rearrangement links TRBV5-5 to TRBJ1-4, with D tentatively TRBD1 (5 bases). Germline CDR1 SGHKS, CDR2 YYEKEE (reference sequence). This CDR3 is built from 15 residues. V gave up 6 bases and J gave up 3 bases, with 15 bases separating them.

V gene TRBV5-1 combines with J gene TRBJ2-2; TRBD1 matches at 8 bases. Trimming took 0 bases from V and 3 from J; bases not matched to a gene: 7. The CDR3 loop spans 17 amino acids. Germline CDR1 SGHRS, CDR2 YFSETQ. The DNA of the CDR3 is TGCGCCAGCAGCTTGGCTTTGGACAGGGTGTACACCGGGGAGCTGTTTTTT. Its protein is CASSLALDRVYTGELFF.

V usage is TRBV6-5 and J usage is TRBJ1-2; unclear D gene. The CDR3 consists of 13 residues. Trimming removed 5 bases from V and 2 bases from J, with 9 bases in between. Per germline, CDR1 MNHEY and CDR2 SVGAGI. The CDR3 reads CASSSDGNYGYTF. In nucleotides, the CDR3 is TGTGCCAGCAGTAGCGACGGCAACTATGGCTACACCTTC.

The V gene is TRBV4-1, the J gene TRBJ2-1, with TRBD2 matching 11 bases. CDR1 MGHRA and CDR2 YSYEKL come from the germline V gene. V shed 1 base, J shed 5 bases, and the junction held 13 bases outside the gene matches. This CDR3 has 19 amino acids. CDR3 bases: TGCGCCAGCAGCCAAGTCCTAGCGGGGGGCCGGGGTAGTAACAATGAGCAGTTCTTC. Translation gives CASSQVLAGGRGSNNEQFF.

The gene calls are TRBV4-1 and TRBJ2-2, with D perhaps TRBD2 (5 bases). The CDR3 totals 15 residues. V dropped 3 bases and J dropped 0 bases, with 8 bases sitting between them. Germline-derived CDR1 and CDR2 are MGHRA and YSYEKL. Written as DNA, the CDR3 is TGCGCCAGCAGCCAGAGGGCCTCGAACACCGGGGAGCTGTTTTTT. It translates to CASSQRASNTGELFF.

This clone was picked up one time. The gene calls are TRBV7-2 and TRBJ2-7; 8 bases line up with TRBD2. The CDR3 is 16 amino acids. Germline V CDR1 and CDR2: SGHTA, FQGNSA. The V gene end was trimmed by 1 base and the J gene end by 4 bases; junction bases not matched to a gene: 9. The CDR3 coding sequence is TGTGCCAGCAGCTTAGGGACTCGGACTAGCAGGTACGAGCAGTACTTC. Translated: CASSLGTRTSRYEQYF.

The chain combines TRBV5-1 with TRBJ1-3; D gene ambiguous. This CDR3 is 15 amino acids long. Trimming cost V 0 bases and J 0 bases, with 7 bases left between them. CDR1 and CDR2 (germline): SGHRS, YFSETQ. The CDR3 DNA sequence: TGCGCCAGCAGCTTGGCTGGGAGCTCTGGAAACACCATATATTTT. Protein sequence: CASSLAGSSGNTIYF.

The count of this clone is one. The chain couples TRBV5-1 to TRBJ1-2, with 9 bases matching TRBD1. There are 14 residues in the CDR3. Losses at the gene ends were 3 bases for V and 7 bases for J; bases not matched to a gene: 7. Germline CDR1 reads SGHRS; CDR2 reads YFSETQ. The CDR3 sequence is CASSSTGTGFGYTF. The DNA of the CDR3 is TGCGCCAGCAGCTCCACCGGGACAGGGTTTGGCTACACCTTC.

The chain recombines TRBV28 with TRBJ2-1; weak D call: TRBD1 (6 bases). Germline-derived CDR1 and CDR2 are MDHEN and SYDVKM. The CDR3 is 13 residues long. The CDR3 sequence: CSTVGTIYNEQFF. The CDR3 DNA reads TGTTCAACAGTCGGGACAATCTACAATGAGCAGTTCTTC.

In its sample, this clone was seen once. The chain recombines TRBV5-1 with TRBJ2-5; the match to TRBD2 covers 12 bases. The CDR3 is 15 residues long. CDR1 and CDR2 (germline): SGHRS, YFSETQ. The junction had 6 bases not matched to a gene; V was cut back by 6 bases and J by 3 bases. CDR3 sequence (DNA): TGCGCCAGCAAACCTAGCGGGGGGGTTGAAGAGACCCAGTACTTC. Translated, it gives CASKPSGGVEETQYF. The whole variable domain, filled in from reference TRBV5-1 and TRBJ2-5, reads KAGVTQTPRYLIKTRGQQVTLSCSPISGHRSVSWYQQTPGQGLQFLFEYFSETQRNKGNFPGRFSGRQFSNSRSEMNVSTLELGDSALYLCASKPSGGVEETQYFGPGTRLLVL.

This rearrangement joins TRBV5-5 to TRBJ2-1; maybe TRBD1 (5 bases). V shed 0 bases and J shed 4 bases, with 5 bases lying between them. Per the germline V gene, CDR1 is SGHKS and CDR2 is YYEKEE (reference sequence). The CDR3 loop spans 13 amino acids. Written as DNA, the CDR3 is TGTGCCAGCAGCTTGGGACAGTACAATGAGCAGTTCTTC. Encoded protein: CASSLGQYNEQFF.

This chain uses TRBV7-3 with TRBJ2-3; weak D call: TRBD2 (5 bases). The V end was cut by 5 bases, the J end by 3 bases, with 6 bases between. CDR3 size: 12 residues. CDR1 is SGHTA and CDR2 is FQGTGA in the germline V gene. The CDR3 bases are TGTGCCAGCAGCACTAGTACAGATACGCAGTATTTT. It encodes CASSTSTDTQYF.

As concerns this clone: Mismatch with germline at one junction end may stem from a read error. V is TRBV7-2 and J is TRBJ2-7, with a weak D call TRBD2 (6 bases). The CDR3 has 14 residues. CDR1 is SGHTA and CDR2 is FQGNSA in the germline V gene. CDR3 in amino acids: CASSNPGAVSPLKF. The CDR3 nucleotides read TGTGCCAGCAGCAACCCGGGAGCGGTATCTCCTCTAAAATTC.

The chain links TRBV2 to TRBJ1-2, with D possibly being TRBD1 (6 bases). Germline V CDR1 and CDR2: SNHLY, FYNNEI. The CDR3 runs to 16 residues. With 5 bases removed from V and 1 base from J, the gap between germline ends came to 17 bases. The CDR3 region is CASSQETGRINYGYTF. DNA of the CDR3: TGTGCCAGCAGTCAAGAGACAGGACGGATTAACTATGGCTACACCTTC.

CDR3 DNA: TGTGCCAGCAGCCCACGGACTAGTAGAAACATTCAGTACTTC. Translated, it gives CASSPRTSRNIQYF. This sequence joins TRBV7-9 and TRBJ2-4, with 7 bases identical to TRBD2. CDR1 and CDR2 (germline): SEHNR, FQNEAQ (reference sequence). This CDR3 has 14 residues. Trimming took 5 bases from V and 6 from J; bases not matched to a gene: 7.

The chain carries TRBV5-1 and TRBJ2-1; TRBD2 matches at 7 bases. Per the germline V gene, CDR1 is SGHRS and CDR2 is YFSETQ. V dropped 2 bases and J dropped 1; count of bases not matched to a gene: 18. This CDR3 spans 20 amino acids. The CDR3 here is CASSFTNSGSSGNSYNEQFF. CDR3 DNA: TGCGCCAGCAGCTTTACCAATTCCGGGTCTAGCGGTAATTCCTACAATGAGCAGTTCTTC. Full variable domain (missing parts from reference TRBV5-1 and TRBJ2-1): KAGVTQTPRYLIKTRGQQVTLSCSPISGHRSVSWYQQTPGQGLQFLFEYFSETQRNKGNFPGRFSGRQFSNSRSEMNVSTLELGDSALYLCASSFTNSGSSGNSYNEQFFGPGTRLTVL.

The chain has TRBV7-2 and TRBJ1-6, with D possibly TRBD1 on 6 matching bases. This CDR3 contains 14 residues. Germline V lookup: CDR1 SGHTA, CDR2 FQGNSA. V was shortened by 3 bases and J by 10 bases, with 13 bases between the two germline ends. The CDR3: CASSFLGQQSPLHF. The CDR3 DNA is TGTGCCAGCAGCTTCCTCGGACAGCAATCACCCCTCCACTTT.

The chain recombines TRBV3-1 (or the pseudogene TRBV3-2) with TRBJ2-3, with TRBD2 matching over 12 bases. Germline loops: CDR1 LGHDT, CDR2 YNNKEL (reference sequence). The V and J ends lost 4 bases and 0 bases, in that order; junction bases with no gene match: 5. This CDR3 region has 17 residues. Written as DNA, the CDR3 is TGTGCCAGCAGCCCGTGGACTAGCGGGGTGAGCACAGATACGCAGTATTTT. It translates to CASSPWTSGVSTDTQYF.